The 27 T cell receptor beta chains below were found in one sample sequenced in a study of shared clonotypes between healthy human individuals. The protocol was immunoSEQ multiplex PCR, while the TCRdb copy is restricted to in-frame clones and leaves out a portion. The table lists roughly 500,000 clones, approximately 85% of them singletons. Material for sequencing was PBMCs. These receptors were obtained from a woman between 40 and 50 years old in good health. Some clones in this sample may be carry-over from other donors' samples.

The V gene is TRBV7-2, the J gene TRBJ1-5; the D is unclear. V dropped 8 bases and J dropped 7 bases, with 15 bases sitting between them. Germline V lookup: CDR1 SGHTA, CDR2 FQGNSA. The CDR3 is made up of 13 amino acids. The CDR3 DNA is TGTGCCAGCCTACCCAGTGCGGGACAGCCCCAGCATTTT. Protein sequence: CASLPSAGQPQHF.

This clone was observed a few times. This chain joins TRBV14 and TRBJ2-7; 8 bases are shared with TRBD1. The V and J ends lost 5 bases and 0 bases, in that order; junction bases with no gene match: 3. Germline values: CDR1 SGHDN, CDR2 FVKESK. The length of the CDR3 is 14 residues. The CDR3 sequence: CASSATGGSYEQYF. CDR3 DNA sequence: TGTGCCAGCAGCGCAACAGGGGGCTCCTACGAGCAGTACTTC. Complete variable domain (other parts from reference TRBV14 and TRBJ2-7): EAGVTQFPSHSVIEKGQTVTLRCDPISGHDNLYWYRRVMGKEIKFLLHFVKESKQDESGMPNNRFLAERTGGTYSTLKVQPAELEDSGVYFCASSATGGSYEQYFGPGTRLTVT.

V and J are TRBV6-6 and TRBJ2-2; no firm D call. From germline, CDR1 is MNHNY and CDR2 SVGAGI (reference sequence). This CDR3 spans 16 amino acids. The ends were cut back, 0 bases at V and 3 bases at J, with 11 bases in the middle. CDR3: CASSYSLDRYTGELFF. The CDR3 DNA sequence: TGTGCCAGCAGTTACTCCCTAGATCGGTACACCGGGGAGCTGTTTTTT.

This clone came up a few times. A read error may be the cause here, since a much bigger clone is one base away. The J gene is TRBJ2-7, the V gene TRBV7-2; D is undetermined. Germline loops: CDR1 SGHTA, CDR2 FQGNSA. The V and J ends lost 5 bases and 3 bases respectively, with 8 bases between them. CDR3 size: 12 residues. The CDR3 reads CASSQNSYEQYF. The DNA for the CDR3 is TGTGCCAGCAGCCAGAACAGCTACGAGCAGTACTTC.

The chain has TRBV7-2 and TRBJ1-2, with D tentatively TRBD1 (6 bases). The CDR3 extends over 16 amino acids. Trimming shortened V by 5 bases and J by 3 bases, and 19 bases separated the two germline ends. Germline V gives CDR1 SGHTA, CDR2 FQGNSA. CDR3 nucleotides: TGTGCCAGCAGCAAGGGGGGACGGGGGGCCGACTATGGCTACACCTTC. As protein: CASSKGGRGADYGYTF. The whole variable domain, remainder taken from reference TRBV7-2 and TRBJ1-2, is GAGVSQSPSNKVTEKGKDVELRCDPISGHTALYWYRQSLGQGLEFLIYFQGNSAPDKSGLPSDRFSAERTGGSVSTLTIQRTQQEDSAVYLCASSKGGRGADYGYTFGSGTRLTVV.

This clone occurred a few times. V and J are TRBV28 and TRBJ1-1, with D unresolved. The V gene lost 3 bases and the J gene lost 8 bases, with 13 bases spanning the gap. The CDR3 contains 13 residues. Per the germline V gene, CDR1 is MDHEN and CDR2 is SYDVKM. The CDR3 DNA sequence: TGTGCCAGCAGTTTGTTTCGAGAAAGAGAAGCTTTCTTT. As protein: CASSLFREREAFF.

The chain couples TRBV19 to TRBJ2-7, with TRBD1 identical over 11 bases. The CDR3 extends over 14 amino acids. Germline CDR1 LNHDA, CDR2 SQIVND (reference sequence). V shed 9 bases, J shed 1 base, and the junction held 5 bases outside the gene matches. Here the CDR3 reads CASRRDRGSYEQYF. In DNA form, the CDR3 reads TGTGCCAGCAGGCGGGACAGGGGGTCCTACGAGCAGTACTTC.

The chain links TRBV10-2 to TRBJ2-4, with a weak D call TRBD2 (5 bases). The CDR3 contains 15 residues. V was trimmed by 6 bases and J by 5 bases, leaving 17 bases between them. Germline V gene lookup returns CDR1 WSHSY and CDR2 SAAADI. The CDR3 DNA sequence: TGCGCCAGCAGCGGAATTGGGAGCCAAGAAAACATTCAGTACTTC. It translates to CASSGIGSQENIQYF.

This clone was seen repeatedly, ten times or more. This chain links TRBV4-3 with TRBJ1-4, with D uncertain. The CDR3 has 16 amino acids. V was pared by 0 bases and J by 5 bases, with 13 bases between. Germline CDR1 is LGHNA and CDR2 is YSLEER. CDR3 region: CASSQDIIRGNEKLFF. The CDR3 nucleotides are TGCGCCAGCAGCCAAGATATAATACGGGGAAATGAAAAACTGTTTTTT.

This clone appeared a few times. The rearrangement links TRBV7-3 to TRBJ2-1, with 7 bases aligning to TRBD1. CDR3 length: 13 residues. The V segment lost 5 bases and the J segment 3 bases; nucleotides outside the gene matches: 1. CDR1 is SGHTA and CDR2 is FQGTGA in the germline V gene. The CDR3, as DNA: TGTGCCAGCAGCAGGGACAGCTACAATGAGCAGTTCTTC. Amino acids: CASSRDSYNEQFF.

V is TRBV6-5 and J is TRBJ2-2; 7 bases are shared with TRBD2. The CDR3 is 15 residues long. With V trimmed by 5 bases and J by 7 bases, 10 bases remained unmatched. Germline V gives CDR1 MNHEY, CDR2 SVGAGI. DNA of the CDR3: TGTGCCAGCAGTCCCGTGCTAGCGGAGGTCGGGGAGCTGTTTTTT. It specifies CASSPVLAEVGELFF.

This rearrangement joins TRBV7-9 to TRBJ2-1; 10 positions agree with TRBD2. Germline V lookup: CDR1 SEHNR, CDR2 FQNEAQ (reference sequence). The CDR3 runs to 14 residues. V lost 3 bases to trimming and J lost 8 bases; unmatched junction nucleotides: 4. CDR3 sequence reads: CASSLSAGGDEQFF. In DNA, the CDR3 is TGTGCCAGCAGCTTGTCAGCGGGGGGGGATGAGCAGTTCTTC. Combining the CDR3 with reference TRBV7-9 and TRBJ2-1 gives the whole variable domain DTGVSQNPRHKITKRGQNVTFRCDPISEHNRLYWYRQTLGQGPEFLTYFQNEAQLEKSRLLSDRFSAERPKGSFSTLEIQRTEQGDSAMYLCASSLSAGGDEQFFGPGTRLTVL.

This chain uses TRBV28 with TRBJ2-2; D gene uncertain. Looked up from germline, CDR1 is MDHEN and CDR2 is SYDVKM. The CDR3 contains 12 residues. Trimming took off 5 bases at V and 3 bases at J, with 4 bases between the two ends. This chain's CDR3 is CASSTYTGELFF. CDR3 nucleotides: TGTGCCAGCAGTACATACACCGGGGAGCTGTTTTTT.

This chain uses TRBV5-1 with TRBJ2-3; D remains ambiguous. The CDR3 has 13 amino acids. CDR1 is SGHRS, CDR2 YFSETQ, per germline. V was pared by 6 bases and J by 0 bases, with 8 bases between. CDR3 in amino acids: CASTKSSTDTQYF. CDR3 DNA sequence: TGCGCCAGCACCAAGAGCAGCACAGATACGCAGTATTTT.

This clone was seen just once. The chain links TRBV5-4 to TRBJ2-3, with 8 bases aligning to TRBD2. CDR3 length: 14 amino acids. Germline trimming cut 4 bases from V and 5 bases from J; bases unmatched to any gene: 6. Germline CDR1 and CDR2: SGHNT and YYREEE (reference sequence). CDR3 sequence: CASSESGSQDTQYF. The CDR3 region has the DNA TGTGCCAGCAGCGAGAGCGGGAGCCAAGATACGCAGTATTTT. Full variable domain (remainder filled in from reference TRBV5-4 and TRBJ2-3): ETGVTQSPTHLIKTRGQQVTLRCSSQSGHNTVSWYQQALGQGPQFIFQYYREEENGRGNFPPRFSGLQFPNYSSELNVNALELDDSALYLCASSESGSQDTQYFGPGTRLTVL.

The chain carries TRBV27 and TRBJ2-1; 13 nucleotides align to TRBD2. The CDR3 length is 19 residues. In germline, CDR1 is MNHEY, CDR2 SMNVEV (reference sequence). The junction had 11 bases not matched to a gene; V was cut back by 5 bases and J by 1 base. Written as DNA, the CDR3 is TGTGCCAGCAGTGGAGTGGGACTAGCGGGGATAAAGTCCTACAATGAGCAGTTCTTC. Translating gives CASSGVGLAGIKSYNEQFF.

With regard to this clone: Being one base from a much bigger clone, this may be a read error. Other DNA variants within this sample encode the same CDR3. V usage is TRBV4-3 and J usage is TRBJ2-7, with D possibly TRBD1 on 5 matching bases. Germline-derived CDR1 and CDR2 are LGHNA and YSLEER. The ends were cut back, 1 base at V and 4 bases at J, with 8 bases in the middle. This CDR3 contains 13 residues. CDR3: CASSQGTGYEQYF. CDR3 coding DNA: TGCGCCAGCAGCCAAGGCACAGGATACGAGCAGTACTTC.

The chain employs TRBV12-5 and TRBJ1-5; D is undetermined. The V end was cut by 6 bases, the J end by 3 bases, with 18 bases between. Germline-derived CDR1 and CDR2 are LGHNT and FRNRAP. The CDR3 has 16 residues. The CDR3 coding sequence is TGTGCTAGTGGACTTGCACCCGACAAGCACAATCAGCCCCAGCATTTT. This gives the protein CASGLAPDKHNQPQHF.

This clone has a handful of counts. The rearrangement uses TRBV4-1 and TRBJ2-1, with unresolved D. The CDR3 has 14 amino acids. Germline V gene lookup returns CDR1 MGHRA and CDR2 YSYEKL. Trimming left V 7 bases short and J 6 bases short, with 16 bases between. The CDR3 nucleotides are TGCGCCAGCATACTGGAGTTGGGTGGCAATGAGCAGTTCTTC. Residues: CASILELGGNEQFF.

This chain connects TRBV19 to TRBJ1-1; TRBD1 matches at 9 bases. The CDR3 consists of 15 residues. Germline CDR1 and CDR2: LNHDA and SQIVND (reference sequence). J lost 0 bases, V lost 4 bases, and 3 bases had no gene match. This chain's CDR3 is CASSTHRGLNTEAFF. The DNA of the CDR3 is TGTGCCAGTAGTACCCACAGGGGGCTGAACACTGAAGCTTTCTTT.

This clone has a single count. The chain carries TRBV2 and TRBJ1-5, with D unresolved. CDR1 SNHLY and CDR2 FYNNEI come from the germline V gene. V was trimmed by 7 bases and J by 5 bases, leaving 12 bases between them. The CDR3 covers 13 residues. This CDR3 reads CASKRQEHQPQHF. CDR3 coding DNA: TGTGCCAGCAAACGGCAGGAGCATCAGCCCCAGCATTTT.

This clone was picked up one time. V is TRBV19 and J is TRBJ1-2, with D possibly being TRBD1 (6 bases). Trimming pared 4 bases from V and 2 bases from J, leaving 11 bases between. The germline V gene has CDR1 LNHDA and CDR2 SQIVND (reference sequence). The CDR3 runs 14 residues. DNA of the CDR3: TGTGCCAGTAGTAGGGGACAAGAGAACTATGGCTACACCTTC. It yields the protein CASSRGQENYGYTF.

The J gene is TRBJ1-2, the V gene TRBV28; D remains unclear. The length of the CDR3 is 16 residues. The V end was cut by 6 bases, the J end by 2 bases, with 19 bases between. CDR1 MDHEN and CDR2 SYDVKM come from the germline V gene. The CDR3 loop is CASRGRGVPSNYGYTF. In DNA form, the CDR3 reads TGTGCCAGCAGGGGGAGAGGAGTGCCTTCGAACTATGGCTACACCTTC.

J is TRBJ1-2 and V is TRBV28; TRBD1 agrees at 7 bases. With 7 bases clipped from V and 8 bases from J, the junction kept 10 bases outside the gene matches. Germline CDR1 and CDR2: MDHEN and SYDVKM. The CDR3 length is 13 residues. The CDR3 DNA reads TGTGCCAGCACACCCCCGGCAGGGGGAGGCTACACCTTC. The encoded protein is CASTPPAGGGYTF.

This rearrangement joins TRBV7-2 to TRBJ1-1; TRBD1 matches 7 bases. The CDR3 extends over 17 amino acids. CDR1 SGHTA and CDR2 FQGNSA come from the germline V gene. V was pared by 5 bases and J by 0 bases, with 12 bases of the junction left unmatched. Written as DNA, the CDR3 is TGTGCCAGCAGCCGGCCGGGACAGTTAAACTTGAACACTGAAGCTTTCTTT. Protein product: CASSRPGQLNLNTEAFF. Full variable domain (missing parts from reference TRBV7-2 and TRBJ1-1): GAGVSQSPSNKVTEKGKDVELRCDPISGHTALYWYRQSLGQGLEFLIYFQGNSAPDKSGLPSDRFSAERTGGSVSTLTIQRTQQEDSAVYLCASSRPGQLNLNTEAFFGQGTRLTVV.

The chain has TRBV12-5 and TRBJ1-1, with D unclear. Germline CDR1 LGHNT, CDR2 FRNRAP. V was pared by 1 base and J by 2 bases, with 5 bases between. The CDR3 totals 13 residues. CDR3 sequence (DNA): TGTGCTAGTGGTTTGGGGGTTAACACTGAAGCTTTCTTT. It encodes CASGLGVNTEAFF.

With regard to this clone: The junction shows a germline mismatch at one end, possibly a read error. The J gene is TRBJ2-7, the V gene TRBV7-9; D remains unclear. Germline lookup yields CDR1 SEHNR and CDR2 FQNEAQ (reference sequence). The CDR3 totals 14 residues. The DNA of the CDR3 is TGTGCCAGCAGCTCTGGCAACCCCGATTACGAGCAGCACTTC. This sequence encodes CASSSGNPDYEQHF.